The TCR beta chain under discussion was sequenced for a study of T cells in localized non-small cell lung cancer. Method: immunoSEQ multiplex PCR; TCRdb's copy keeps in-frame clones and lacks some. The sample lists over a thousand clones; more than 25% were seen once. This clone came up a few times. The source of this sequence is a female donor of 60 years or more with stage II lung adenocarcinoma. The sequenced sample was normal lung tissue next to the tumor, obtained before any cancer treatment.

For the CDR3, the DNA is TGTGCCAGTAGTATTACCCCTGGACCCGAGAACACCATATATTTT. Protein: CASSITPGPENTIYF. This chain joins TRBV19 and TRBJ1-3, with unresolved D. Germline V CDR1 and CDR2: LNHDA, SQIVND (reference sequence). Trimming stripped 3 bases from V and 7 bases from J, with 16 bases between. The CDR3 is 15 amino acids.